This TCR beta chain was observed in a study of blood T cell repertoires in COVID-19. For the study at large: T cells, B-cell-depleted T cells, or PBMCs supplied cDNA or gDNA.

Authors' methods: Amplification from reference gene primers served as the basis for estimated nucleated cell counts. The method was immunoSEQ multiplex PCR; TCRdb's version includes in-frame clones alone and lacks a portion of them. The V and J calls and clone size were taken over from that table, and D and trimming were inferred from the DNA. The sample gives 150,000 to 200,000 clones, approximately 89% of which show up once; approximately 0.8% is in the top ten. Germline trimming cut 6 bases from V and 3 bases from J; bases unmatched to any gene: 11. Germline CDR1 MNHEY, CDR2 SVGEGT. This CDR3 region has 17 residues. Participants' reported clinical history set cohort assignment. Resolution of symptoms, clearance, or two negative PCRs was present in recovered Cohort 3 donors.

The TCR was taken from a woman under 30 who had recovered from COVID-19. The material sequenced was PBMCs or T cells enriched from blood (not recorded which). J is TRBJ2-6 and V is TRBV6-2 or TRBV6-3; 7 nucleotides agree with TRBD1. CDR3: CASSLQGWPSGANVLTF. Here the CDR3 DNA reads TGTGCCAGCAGCCTACAGGGGTGGCCAAGTGGGGCCAACGTCCTGACTTTC.